The 14 T cell receptor beta chains listed next were all sequenced from one sample in a study of blood T cell repertoires in COVID-19. Assay used: immunoSEQ multiplex PCR; TCRdb lists only in-frame clones, some missing. The profile shows about 74,000 clones, 76% of them singletons. Sequencing used peripheral blood. Every receptor here comes from a man between 70 and 80 years old with active or convalescent COVID-19.

This chain joins TRBV28 and TRBJ1-6; unclear D gene. The CDR3 runs to 12 residues. The V gene's germline CDR1 is MDHEN and CDR2 SYDVKM. The germline V and J ends were trimmed by 8 bases and 10 bases, with 12 bases remaining between them. CDR3 coding DNA: TGTGCCAGCGTGGCCGGGAACTCACCCCTCCACTTT. Residues: CASVAGNSPLHF.

The V and J genes are TRBV7-3 and TRBJ2-1; 10 nucleotides line up with TRBD2. V trimming: 4 bases; J trimming: 10 bases; junction bases outside the gene matches: 7. CDR1 is SGHTA, CDR2 FQGTGA, per germline. The CDR3 consists of 14 residues. Here the CDR3 reads CASSYKAGGPEQFF. The CDR3 bases are TGTGCCAGCAGCTATAAAGCGGGGGGGCCGGAGCAGTTCTTC.

The V and J genes are TRBV28 and TRBJ2-1, with D perhaps TRBD1 (6 bases). V was shortened by 3 bases and J by 3 bases, with 9 bases between the two germline ends. Germline V lookup: CDR1 MDHEN, CDR2 SYDVKM. The CDR3 has 14 residues. The CDR3 reads CASSFRGHYNEQFF. CDR3 DNA sequence: TGTGCCAGCAGTTTTCGGGGACACTACAATGAGCAGTTCTTC.

This sequence joins TRBV5-6 and TRBJ1-3, with a possible D match to TRBD1 (5 bases). V dropped 1 base and J dropped 0 bases, with 11 bases sitting between them. Germline CDR1 is SGHDT and CDR2 is YYEEEE. The CDR3 is 16 amino acids. CDR3 DNA sequence: TGTGCCAGCAGCTTGCCGCGGGGCGTCTCTGGAAACACCATATATTTT. It yields the protein CASSLPRGVSGNTIYF.

This clone has just a few counts. J is TRBJ2-3 and V is TRBV3-1 (or the pseudogene TRBV3-2); D is uncertain. There are 13 residues in the CDR3. The germline V and J ends were trimmed by 3 bases and 1 base, with 5 bases remaining between them. CDR1 and CDR2 from the germline V gene are LGHDT and YNNKEL (reference sequence). The CDR3 DNA reads TGTGCCAGCAGCCATGAGGGCACAGATACGCAGTATTTT. It specifies CASSHEGTDTQYF.

Comments on this clone: An end of the junction differs from the germline gene, which may be a read error. J is TRBJ2-4 and V is TRBV9, with 10 nucleotides matching TRBD2. CDR1 is SGDLS and CDR2 is YYNGEE in the germline V gene. The CDR3 contains 17 residues. The CDR3 region is CAGSRTSGEIAKNIQYF. The CDR3 region has the DNA TGTGCCGGCAGCCGAACTAGCGGGGAAATAGCCAAAAACATTCAGTACTTC.

The CDR3 reads CASSLTERGFTSTDTQYF. CDR3 DNA sequence: TGTGCCAGCAGCTTAACGGAGCGGGGTTTCACTAGCACAGATACGCAGTATTTT. This chain joins TRBV7-8 and TRBJ2-3, with TRBD2 identical over 7 bases. CDR3 length: 18 amino acids. CDR1 SGHVS and CDR2 FQNEAQ come from the germline V gene. Trimming cost V 2 bases and J 0 bases; bases outside gene matches: 11. Drawing the rest from reference TRBV7-8 and TRBJ2-3, the complete variable domain is GAGVSQSPRYKVAKRGQDVALRCDPISGHVSLFWYQQALGQGPEFLTYFQNEAQLDKSGLPSDRFFAERPEGSVSTLKIQRTQQEDSAVYLCASSLTERGFTSTDTQYFGPGTRLTVL.

This chain uses TRBV6-5 with TRBJ2-5; 11 positions match TRBD2. Per germline, CDR1 MNHEY and CDR2 SVGAGI. CDR3 length: 16 amino acids. With V trimmed by 3 bases and J by 4 bases, 7 bases remained unmatched. This chain's CDR3 is CASSYGGLAGGETQYF. The CDR3 region has the DNA TGTGCCAGCAGTTATGGAGGCCTAGCGGGAGGAGAGACCCAGTACTTC.

This clone has more than one count but fewer than ten. Other DNA sequences in this specimen translate into the identical CDR3. The V gene is TRBV3-1 (or the pseudogene TRBV3-2), the J gene TRBJ2-1, with D uncertain. Germline values: CDR1 LGHDT, CDR2 YNNKEL (reference sequence). The V end was cut by 9 bases, the J end by 0 bases, with 12 bases between. This CDR3 spans 14 amino acids. CDR3 coding DNA: TGTGCCAGTTCGCAACTAAGCTCCTACAATGAGCAGTTCTTC. Encoded protein: CASSQLSSYNEQFF.

CDR3 sequence: CASSPQGVSNQPQHF. CDR3 bases: TGTGCCAGCAGCCCACAGGGTGTGAGCAATCAGCCCCAGCATTTT. The genes are TRBV28 and TRBJ1-5; a possible D gene is TRBD1 (6 bases). Trimming removed 6 bases at V and 1 base at J, with 13 bases between. The CDR3 is 15 residues long. Germline V gene data show CDR1 as MDHEN and CDR2 as SYDVKM.

This clone was observed a handful of times. This chain joins TRBV10-3 and TRBJ1-1; the D is unclear. In germline, CDR1 is ENHRY, CDR2 SYGVKD. The germline V and J ends were trimmed by 0 bases and 6 bases, with 5 bases remaining between them. CDR3 length: 12 residues. The CDR3 is CAISESGSEAFF. The CDR3, as DNA: TGTGCCATCAGTGAGTCCGGGTCTGAAGCTTTCTTT.

The gene calls are TRBV18 and TRBJ1-4; TRBD1 agrees at 8 bases. This CDR3 spans 15 amino acids. The V gene's germline CDR1 is KGHSH and CDR2 LQKENI. Trimming removed 3 bases from V and 3 bases from J; junction bases left unmatched: 3. The CDR3 protein is CASSPTGAPNEKLFF. The CDR3 region has the DNA TGTGCCAGCTCACCGACAGGGGCCCCTAATGAAAAACTGTTTTTT.

V usage is TRBV19 and J usage is TRBJ2-2; 7 bases align to TRBD1. CDR3 size: 16 residues. The junction had 7 bases not matched to a gene; V was cut back by 4 bases and J by 2 bases. Germline V gene sequence: CDR1 LNHDA, CDR2 SQIVND (reference sequence). The CDR3 spells CASSSIGTANTGELFF. Written as DNA, the CDR3 is TGTGCCAGTAGTAGTATAGGGACAGCCAACACCGGGGAGCTGTTTTTT.

This chain links TRBV28 with TRBJ1-5; TRBD1 might be the D (6 bases). The germline V gene encodes CDR1 MDHEN and CDR2 SYDVKM. The CDR3 spans 14 residues. Trimming cost V 6 bases and J 3 bases, with 12 bases left between them. The CDR3, as DNA: TGTGCCAGCAGAGAGACAGGTTCCAATCAGCCCCAGCATTTT. It specifies CASRETGSNQPQHF.